The sequence of this TCR beta chain was determined in a study of cytomegalovirus exposure and HLA in healthy donors. Study information: The Caucasian-associated ancestry cluster held around 76% of around 380 genotyped donors. Study-level points and caveats: Highest at DRB1 and lowest at HLA-C, TCR association rates differed among HLA loci in a later analysis. CMV antigen specificity of three CMV-associated chains was confirmed in vitro.

The CDR3 sequence is 15 residues long. V was cut by 4 bases and J by 0 bases, with 9 bases left in between. Germline V CDR1 and CDR2: ENHRY, SYGVKD. Note on this clone: Its antigen is unidentified.

13 Jbeta primers and 60 Vbeta primers were used for the PCR. In the original processing: As a later analysis found, there were roughly 80 million unique TCR beta chains, of which 8.5 million to 14 million were shared. Libraries were prepared by immunoSEQ multiplex PCR; TCRdb keeps only in-frame clonotypes and omits some of them. V and J calls and clone size come straight from that table; D and trimming were deduced from the DNA. The repertoire holds hundreds of thousands of clones, with roughly 89% as singletons. The chain joins TRBV10-3 to TRBJ1-4, with D hard to call. The receptor was isolated from a woman aged 18-29 years in good health and CMV-seronegative. Sequenced: PBMCs. CDR3 loop: CAISGTDATNEKLFF. The CDR3 DNA sequence: TGTGCCATCAGTGGCACAGATGCAACTAATGAAAAACTGTTTTTT.